The 13 T cell receptor beta chains below all came from one sample that was sequenced in a study of T cell responses to AZD1222 COVID-19 vaccine. Clones were read by immunoSEQ multiplex PCR, and TCRdb kept only the in-frame ones, dropping some. The table has over 45,000 clones, 75% to 90% seen once. The material was peripheral blood, obtained on day 0 of AZD1222 vaccination. These receptors all come from an adult in good health.

V usage is TRBV19 and J usage is TRBJ1-2; D possibly corresponds to TRBD1 (5 bases). From germline, CDR1 is LNHDA and CDR2 SQIVND (reference sequence). This CDR3 contains 16 residues. Trimming removed 1 base at V and 4 bases at J, with 16 bases between. The CDR3 is CASSIAGPFRGYGYTF. The CDR3 nucleotides read TGTGCCAGTAGTATAGCGGGACCCTTTCGTGGCTATGGCTACACCTTC.

This clone was found a few times. The chain uses TRBV12-3 or TRBV12-4 and TRBJ1-5, with D unclear. The CDR3 sequence is 13 residues long. The ends were cut back, 3 bases at V and 4 bases at J, with 7 bases in the middle. The CDR3 reads CASSFRGNQPQHF. The CDR3 bases are TGTGCCAGCAGTTTCAGAGGGAATCAGCCCCAGCATTTT.

The chain recombines TRBV6-5 with TRBJ1-1, with D possibly being TRBD1 (6 bases). CDR1 is MNHEY, CDR2 SVGAGI, per germline. V gave up 4 bases and J gave up 5 bases, with 14 bases separating them. CDR3 length equals 14 residues. CDR3 protein: CASSSRGYQTEAFF. The CDR3 DNA reads as TGTGCCAGCAGTTCCAGGGGTTACCAAACTGAAGCTTTCTTT.

CDR3 region: CASSHPDGNTGELFF. CDR3 nucleotides: TGTGCCAGCAGTCATCCGGACGGGAACACCGGGGAGCTGTTTTTT. This sequence joins TRBV6-5 and TRBJ2-2; D unresolved. The V end lost 5 bases, the J end lost 1 base, and 11 bases lay between the germline ends. Germline V gene data show CDR1 as MNHEY and CDR2 as SVGAGI. The length of the CDR3 is 15 residues.

As regards this clone: At one boundary the junction diverges from the germline segment, which might be a read error. The chain recombines TRBV7-7 with TRBJ2-5, with 7 positions matching TRBD1. Germline lookup yields CDR1 SSHAT and CDR2 FNYEAQ (reference sequence). The length of the CDR3 is 13 residues. CDR3 region: CASSENRGETQYF. CDR3 bases: TGTGCTAGCAGCGAGAACAGGGGAGAGACCCAGTACTTC.

The genes are TRBV5-1 and TRBJ1-3, with 7 bases lining up with TRBD1. Germline CDR1 SGHRS, CDR2 YFSETQ. With V trimmed by 4 bases and J by 2 bases, 6 bases remained unmatched. The CDR3 consists of 15 residues. The CDR3 region is CASSRERGPGNTIYF. DNA of the CDR3: TGCGCCAGCAGCCGAGAAAGGGGGCCTGGAAACACCATATATTTT.

The chain joins TRBV7-9 to TRBJ1-3; D not resolved. Germline V lookup: CDR1 SEHNR, CDR2 FQNEAQ (reference sequence). The CDR3 contains 16 residues. Trimming removed 5 bases from V and 0 bases from J, with 14 bases in between. Written as DNA, the CDR3 is TGTGCCAGCAGCCCCGCTTATGGGCCCTCTGGAAACACCATATATTTT. Encoded protein: CASSPAYGPSGNTIYF.

The chain carries TRBV19 and TRBJ1-2; 8 nucleotides match TRBD1. The ends lost 4 bases at V and 4 bases at J; junction bases unmatched: 5. Germline V gene sequence: CDR1 LNHDA, CDR2 SQIVND (reference sequence). The CDR3 is made up of 14 amino acids. The CDR3 nucleotides read TGTGCCAGTAGTACTTTACAGGGGGGCTATGGCTACACCTTC. Its translation is CASSTLQGGYGYTF.

This chain links TRBV5-1 with TRBJ1-6; no clear D. V was shortened by 1 base and J by 7 bases, with 15 bases between the two germline ends. The CDR3 is made up of 16 amino acids. Germline V lookup: CDR1 SGHRS, CDR2 YFSETQ. CDR3 nucleotide sequence: TGCGCCAGCAGCTTGTTGCCGCGTGATGGGAATTCACCCCTCCACTTT. Its protein product is CASSLLPRDGNSPLHF.

The V call is TRBV28, the J call TRBJ2-7, with TRBD2 as a possible D gene (6 bases). This CDR3 has 16 residues. Looked up from germline, CDR1 is MDHEN and CDR2 is SYDVKM. V lost 7 bases and J 2 bases, leaving 21 bases between the germline ends. CDR3 amino acids: CASTVGGPGLPYEQYF. CDR3 sequence (DNA): TGTGCCAGCACCGTTGGCGGACCGGGACTTCCCTACGAGCAGTACTTC.

This clone was counted a single time. The V and J genes are TRBV30 and TRBJ2-7; weak D call: TRBD1 (6 bases). The CDR3 contains 14 residues. Germline-derived CDR1 and CDR2 are GTSNPN and SVGIG (reference sequence). V dropped 5 bases and J dropped 6 bases, with 20 bases sitting between them. This chain's CDR3 is CAWGPKQGWTEQYF. The CDR3 nucleotides read TGTGCCTGGGGGCCCAAACAGGGATGGACCGAGCAGTACTTC.

CDR3 in DNA: TGTGCCAGCAGCCTCGGGACTAGCGGGGGAGGCGGGACCCAGTACTTC. This gives the protein CASSLGTSGGGGTQYF. The gene calls are TRBV11-2 and TRBJ2-5, with 14 positions matching TRBD2. Germline V gene lookup returns CDR1 SGHAT and CDR2 FQNNGV. Trimming at V came to 5 bases and at J to 7 bases, leaving 9 bases not matched to a gene. The CDR3 runs 16 residues.

The chain employs TRBV28 and TRBJ1-2, with D unresolved. V was clipped by 6 bases and J by 4 bases, with 15 bases between them. Germline V CDR1 and CDR2: MDHEN, SYDVKM. The CDR3 extends over 14 amino acids. The DNA of the CDR3 is TGTGCCAGCAGAATCGGGGTGGATGGCTATGGCTACACCTTC. Protein: CASRIGVDGYGYTF.